A selection of T cell receptor beta chains follows, all from one sample in a study of blood T cell repertoires in COVID-19. Data came from immunoSEQ multiplex PCR; TCRdb stores just in-frame clones and leaves some out. The repertoire consists of approximately 120,000 clones, with 80% to 90% occurring once and the leading ten covering about a fifth. What was sequenced was peripheral blood. These receptors were collected from a human donor with acute or convalescent COVID-19. The donor label of this sample is uncertain. Each CDR3 is given with its conserved first and last residue. D genes are given only for firm matches. Some rows mark clone size as missing; the rest say once, few, many or name a class of expanded clone.

CDR3: CASKGLAGSGELFF
DNA: TGTGCCAGCAAGGGGTTAGCGGGATCCGGGGAGCTGTTTTTT
V: TRBV2
D: TRBD2
size: -
J: TRBJ2-2

CDR3: CASSLFPQGGPEAFF
DNA: TGTGCCAGCAGCTTGTTTCCTCAGGGAGGGCCTGAAGCTTTCTTT
V: TRBV5-6
D: -
size: -
J: TRBJ1-1

CDR3: CASSQESRGETQYF
DNA: TGCGCCAGCAGCCAAGAATCTAGGGGGGAGACCCAGTACTTC
V: TRBV4-1
D: -
size: once
J: TRBJ2-5

CDR3: CSVRTGGPEAFF
DNA: TGCAGCGTCCGGACAGGCGGCCCTGAAGCTTTCTTT
V: TRBV29-1
D: TRBD1
size: -
J: TRBJ1-1

CDR3: CASRPGTGYGYTF
DNA: TGTGCCAGCAGGCCAGGAACAGGGTATGGCTACACCTTC
V: TRBV7-9
D: -
size: -
J: TRBJ1-2

CDR3: CASSLIETEAFF
DNA: TGTGCCAGCAGCTTGATAGAAACTGAAGCTTTCTTT
V: TRBV7-2
D: -
size: -
J: TRBJ1-1

CDR3: CASSSTGEKSYGYTF
DNA: TGTGCCAGCAGCTCAACAGGGGAAAAAAGCTATGGCTACACCTTC
V: TRBV5-6
D: TRBD1
size: -
J: TRBJ1-2

CDR3: CASSPIQRSSGNTIYF
DNA: TGTGCCAGCAGCCCAATTCAGCGGAGCTCTGGAAACACCATATATTTT
V: TRBV9
D: -
size: -
J: TRBJ1-3

CDR3: CASSLAGVGNTIYF
DNA: TGTGCCAGCAGTTTAGCAGGGGTCGGAAACACCATATATTTT
V: TRBV28
D: -
size: -
J: TRBJ1-3

CDR3: CASSFSQVFNQPQHF
DNA: TGTGCCAGCAGCTTTTCTCAGGTTTTCAATCAGCCCCAGCATTTT
V: TRBV5-8
D: -
size: once
J: TRBJ1-5

CDR3: CASSSNGGAATEAFF
DNA: TGTGCCAGCAGCTCTAATGGGGGCGCGGCCACTGAAGCTTTCTTT
V: TRBV3-1/TRBV3-2
D: -
size: -
J: TRBJ1-1

CDR3: CASSLIRTGTGNYEQYF
DNA: TGTGCCAGCAGTCTAATCCGGACCGGGACAGGCAACTACGAGCAGTACTTC
V: TRBV27
D: TRBD1
size: -
J: TRBJ2-7

CDR3: CASKVRLTSGAEGETQYF
DNA: TGTGCCAGCAAGGTCCGCCTGACTAGCGGGGCCGAGGGAGAGACCCAGTACTTC
V: TRBV5-4
D: TRBD2
size: once
J: TRBJ2-5

CDR3: CASSPRGLAGGEQYF
DNA: TGTGCCAGCAGTCCCCGAGGTCTAGCGGGCGGTGAGCAGTACTTC
V: TRBV6-6
D: TRBD2
size: -
J: TRBJ2-7

CDR3: CASSYSRAGSYEQYF
DNA: TGTGCCAGCAGTTACTCTCGGGCAGGGTCCTACGAGCAGTACTTC
V: TRBV6-5
D: -
size: once
J: TRBJ2-7

CDR3: CASSGGPQGRSYNEQFF
DNA: TGCGCCAGCAGTGGAGGGCCACAGGGACGCTCCTACAATGAGCAGTTCTTC
V: TRBV10-2
D: -
size: once
J: TRBJ2-1

CDR3: CASSLLVSYGYTF
DNA: TGTGCCAGCAGCTTGTTAGTGAGCTATGGCTACACCTTC
V: TRBV5-6
D: -
size: -
J: TRBJ1-2

CDR3: CASSPGTGYEKSGYTF
DNA: TGTGCCAGCAGCCCCGGGACAGGGTATGAGAAGTCCGGCTACACCTTC
V: TRBV3-1/TRBV3-2
D: TRBD1
size: -
J: TRBJ1-2

CDR3: CASSVPQGRFYNEQFF
DNA: TGCGCCAGCAGCGTCCCTCAGGGAAGGTTTTACAATGAGCAGTTCTTC
V: TRBV5-1
D: -
size: -
J: TRBJ2-1

CDR3: CASRTGPGYTF
DNA: TGTGCCAGCAGGACAGGGCCCGGCTACACCTTC
V: TRBV2
D: TRBD1
size: few
J: TRBJ1-2

CDR3: CASSLTGEGQETQYF
DNA: TGCGCCAGCAGCTTGACCGGGGAGGGACAAGAGACCCAGTACTTC
V: TRBV5-1
D: TRBD2
size: -
J: TRBJ2-5

CDR3: CASSLGTGSTEAFF
DNA: TGCGCCAGCAGCCTCGGGACAGGGTCCACTGAAGCTTTCTTT
V: TRBV5-1
D: TRBD1
size: -
J: TRBJ1-1

CDR3: CASSLEASGSQGEQFF
DNA: TGCGCCAGCAGCTTGGAGGCTAGCGGGAGTCAGGGTGAGCAGTTCTTC
V: TRBV5-1
D: TRBD2
size: -
J: TRBJ2-1

CDR3: CASSPNRVGHTEAFF
DNA: TGTGCCAGCAGCCCTAACAGGGTAGGCCACACTGAAGCTTTCTTT
V: TRBV11-2
D: -
size: -
J: TRBJ1-1

CDR3: CASSEGTGLYNEQFF
DNA: TGCGCCAGCAGTGAGGGGACAGGGCTCTACAATGAGCAGTTCTTC
V: TRBV5-1
D: TRBD1
size: -
J: TRBJ2-1

CDR3: CASSPGGSGTGRSPLHF
DNA: TGTGCCAGCAGCCCAGGTGGATCGGGGACAGGGCGTTCACCCCTCCACTTT
V: TRBV28
D: TRBD1
size: -
J: TRBJ1-6

CDR3: CASSQGTGARQPQHF
DNA: TGTGCCAGCAGCCAAGGGACAGGGGCAAGGCAGCCCCAGCATTTT
V: TRBV3-1/TRBV3-2
D: TRBD1
size: -
J: TRBJ1-5

CDR3: CASSSTGIAQPQHF
DNA: TGTGCCAGCAGTTCGACAGGGATAGCTCAGCCCCAGCATTTT
V: TRBV27
D: TRBD1
size: -
J: TRBJ1-5

CDR3: CATSDTGERLAGVTQYF
DNA: TGTGCCACCAGTGACACGGGCGAAAGACTAGCGGGAGTTACGCAGTATTTT
V: TRBV24-1
D: TRBD2
size: few
J: TRBJ2-3

CDR3: CASSAGQVESSYNSPLHF
DNA: TGTGCCAGCAGTGCGGGACAGGTGGAGAGCTCCTATAATTCACCCCTCCACTTT
V: TRBV2
D: TRBD1
size: -
J: TRBJ1-6

CDR3: CASSFGTGKDTQYF
DNA: TGCGCCAGCAGCTTCGGGACAGGAAAGGATACGCAGTATTTT
V: TRBV5-1
D: TRBD1
size: -
J: TRBJ2-3

CDR3: CASSPSQMETQYF
DNA: TGTGCCAGCAGTCCCTCGCAGATGGAGACCCAGTACTTC
V: TRBV2
D: -
size: few
J: TRBJ2-5

CDR3: CASSYRTDGQYYGYTF
DNA: TGTGCCAGCAGTTACCGTACCGACGGACAGTACTATGGCTACACCTTC
V: TRBV6-2/TRBV6-3
D: -
size: -
J: TRBJ1-2

CDR3: CAISESSSLDRDGYTF
DNA: TGTGCCATCAGTGAGTCCTCAAGCCTGGACAGGGATGGCTACACCTTC
V: TRBV10-3
D: TRBD1
size: -
J: TRBJ1-2

CDR3: CASSPWDRLNQPQHF
DNA: TGTGCCAGCAGTCCGTGGGACAGGTTAAATCAGCCCCAGCATTTT
V: TRBV6-6
D: TRBD1
size: -
J: TRBJ1-5

CDR3: CASSLESGGAYEQYF
DNA: TGTGCCAGCAGCTTAGAGAGCGGGGGGGCCTACGAGCAGTACTTC
V: TRBV7-6
D: TRBD2
size: -
J: TRBJ2-7

CDR3: CASSLGWRGNQPQHF
DNA: TGTGCCAGCAGCTTAGGCTGGAGGGGCAATCAGCCCCAGCATTTT
V: TRBV7-2
D: -
size: -
J: TRBJ1-5

CDR3: CSVEGVRASGSRETQYF
DNA: TGCAGCGTTGAGGGCGTGCGGGCTAGCGGGAGCCGAGAGACCCAGTACTTC
V: TRBV29-1
D: TRBD2
size: -
J: TRBJ2-5

CDR3: CASSLQGTETQYF
DNA: TGTGCCAGCAGCTTACAGGGGACAGAGACCCAGTACTTC
V: TRBV7-8
D: -
size: -
J: TRBJ2-5

CDR3: CASSPGGAVEQYF
DNA: TGTGCCAGCAGTCCGGGGGGGGCAGTCGAGCAGTACTTC
V: TRBV27
D: TRBD2
size: -
J: TRBJ2-7

CDR3: CASSLGQGSYGYTF
DNA: TGTGCCAGCAGCTTAGGACAGGGGAGCTATGGCTACACCTTC
V: TRBV7-9
D: TRBD1
size: -
J: TRBJ1-2

CDR3: CASSLEGHLTSLTEAFF
DNA: TGCGCCAGCAGCTTGGAGGGGCACCTAACCTCTCTCACTGAAGCTTTCTTT
V: TRBV5-1
D: -
size: -
J: TRBJ1-1